Each of the 9 T cell receptor beta chains below was sequenced from the same sample in a study of OX40 agonist ivuxolimab in advanced cancers. TCRdb keeps only in-frame clones here, not all; method: immunoSEQ multiplex PCR. The sample carries about 38,000 clones, over 65% recorded once. The source material was CD4+ or CD8+ T cells sorted from blood, sampled in a trial of the OX40 agonist ivuxolimab. The origin of the receptors is an adult with an advanced solid tumor such as melanoma, head and neck, liver or kidney cancer.

The CDR3 region is CASSLDRGVLETQYF. The DNA of the CDR3 is TGTGCCAGCAGTCTCGACAGGGGTGTTCTAGAGACCCAGTACTTC. This sequence joins TRBV7-9 and TRBJ2-5, with 8 bases lining up with TRBD1. Germline V gives CDR1 SEHNR, CDR2 FQNEAQ (reference sequence). CDR3 length equals 15 residues. V lost 6 bases to trimming and J lost 4 bases; unmatched junction nucleotides: 10.

The chain is built from TRBV18 and TRBJ2-3; 7 nucleotides align to TRBD2. This CDR3 has 14 residues. CDR1 and CDR2 (germline): KGHSH, LQKENI. Trimming removed 1 base from V and 3 bases from J; junction bases left unmatched: 1. The CDR3 here is CASSPREGTDTQYF. The CDR3 nucleotides are TGTGCCAGCTCACCACGGGAGGGTACAGATACGCAGTATTTT.

The rearrangement links TRBV28 to TRBJ1-1, with D perhaps matching TRBD1 (6 bases). CDR3 size: 12 residues. Trimming removed 7 bases at V and 10 bases at J, with 16 bases between. Germline V gene lookup returns CDR1 MDHEN and CDR2 SYDVKM. DNA of the CDR3: TGTGCCAGCACCCTAGGGGGGACGCGAGCTTTCTTT. Its translation is CASTLGGTRAFF.

The CDR3 is CASSIVSGRYNEQFF. The CDR3 DNA is TGTGCCAGTAGTATAGTTAGCGGACGATACAATGAGCAGTTCTTC. The J gene is TRBJ2-1, the V gene TRBV19; weak D call: TRBD2 (6 bases). V was pared by 1 base and J by 4 bases, with 11 bases between. Germline V gives CDR1 LNHDA, CDR2 SQIVND (reference sequence). The CDR3 has 15 residues.

The chain carries TRBV10-2 and TRBJ2-3; TRBD2 matches 9 bases. V gave up 8 bases and J gave up 6 bases; unmatched junction bases: 12. Germline V CDR1 and CDR2: WSHSY, SAAADI. The CDR3 extends over 15 amino acids. The CDR3 nucleotides are TGCGCCAGCTGGGAGCGGGAGGCCCACTCGGATACGCAGTATTTT. It is translated as CASWEREAHSDTQYF.

This sequence joins TRBV11-2 and TRBJ2-4, with TRBD1 matching over 9 bases. Germline CDR1 reads SGHAT; CDR2 reads FQNNGV. Germline trimming cut 5 bases from V and 0 bases from J; bases unmatched to any gene: 5. The CDR3 is made up of 16 amino acids. The CDR3: CASSLRTGVAKNIQYF. Written as DNA, the CDR3 is TGTGCCAGCAGCCTCAGGACAGGGGTAGCCAAAAACATTCAGTACTTC.

The chain joins TRBV7-7 to TRBJ2-2; 8 bases fit TRBD2. This CDR3 contains 16 residues. Germline V gene lookup returns CDR1 SSHAT and CDR2 FNYEAQ (reference sequence). Trimming took 1 base from V and 3 from J; bases not matched to a gene: 4. The CDR3 sequence: CASSLELAEDTGELFF. In DNA, the CDR3 is TGTGCCAGCAGCTTAGAACTAGCGGAAGACACCGGGGAGCTGTTTTTT.

This chain uses TRBV7-2 with TRBJ2-1, with 9 bases that match TRBD2. V trimming: 3 bases; J trimming: 4 bases; junction bases outside the gene matches: 7. This CDR3 is 16 amino acids long. CDR1 is SGHTA and CDR2 is FQGNSA in the germline V gene. For the CDR3, the DNA is TGTGCCAGCAGCTTCCCCGGGCGGGAGGGATACAATGAGCAGTTCTTC. This codes for CASSFPGREGYNEQFF.

This clone was seen a handful of times. The chain links TRBV11-2 to TRBJ2-7; 9 bases line up with TRBD2. V lost 3 bases, J lost 7 bases, and 4 bases stayed unmatched. Germline loops: CDR1 SGHAT, CDR2 FQNNGV. The CDR3 runs to 13 residues. DNA for the CDR3: TGTGCCAGCAGCTTTGGGACTAGCCGGGAGCAGTACTTC. Encoded protein: CASSFGTSREQYF.